The present T cell receptor beta chain was sequenced within a study of T cell responses to AZD1222 COVID-19 vaccine. The study's findings and limits: Two doses of AZD1222 preceded a rise in Spike-specific TCR breadth and depth. As reported, nearly half of all spike-specific TCRs target variant regions that are unmutated.

TCRdb's table, derived via immunoSEQ multiplex PCR, lists solely in-frame clones and lacks some. This repertoire shows nearly 35,000 clones, around 78% found once; its top ten account for roughly 4%. In the case of this clone: Its antigen is not identified. Other DNA sequences in this specimen translate into the identical CDR3.

V gave up 1 base and J gave up 0 bases, with 13 bases separating them. Looked up from germline, CDR1 is SGHVS and CDR2 is FQNEAQ. The length of the CDR3 is 17 residues. The chain employs TRBV7-8 and TRBJ2-1, with D possibly matching TRBD1 (6 bases). This TCR was sampled from an adult who received the AZD1222 COVID-19 vaccine. Sequenced material: peripheral blood, taken 28 days after the second AZD1222 dose. CDR3: CASSLGGGGSSYNEQFF. The CDR3 nucleotides read TGTGCCAGCAGCTTAGGAGGTGGGGGCTCCTCCTACAATGAGCAGTTCTTC. Variable domain in full (rest from reference TRBV7-8 and TRBJ2-1): GAGVSQSPRYKVAKRGQDVALRCDPISGHVSLFWYQQALGQGPEFLTYFQNEAQLDKSGLPSDRFFAERPEGSVSTLKIQRTQQEDSAVYLCASSLGGGGSSYNEQFFGPGTRLTVL.